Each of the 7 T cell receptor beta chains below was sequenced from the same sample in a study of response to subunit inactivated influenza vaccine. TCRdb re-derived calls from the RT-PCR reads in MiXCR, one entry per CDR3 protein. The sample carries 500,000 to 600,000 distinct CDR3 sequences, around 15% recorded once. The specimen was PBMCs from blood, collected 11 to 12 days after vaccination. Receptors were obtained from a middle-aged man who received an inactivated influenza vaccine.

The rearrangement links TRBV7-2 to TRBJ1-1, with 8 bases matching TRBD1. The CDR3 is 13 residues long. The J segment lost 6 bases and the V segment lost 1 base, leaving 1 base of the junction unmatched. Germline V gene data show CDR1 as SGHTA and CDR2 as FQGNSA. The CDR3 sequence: CASSLETGAEAFF. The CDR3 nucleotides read TGTGCCAGCAGCTTAGAGACAGGGGCTGAAGCTTTCTTT.

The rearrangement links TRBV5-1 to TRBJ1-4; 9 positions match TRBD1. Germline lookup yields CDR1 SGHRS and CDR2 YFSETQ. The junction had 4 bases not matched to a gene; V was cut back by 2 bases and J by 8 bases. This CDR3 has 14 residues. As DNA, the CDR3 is TGCGCCAGCAGCTTCGGGACAGGGCACGAAAAACTGTTTTTT. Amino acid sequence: CASSFGTGHEKLFF. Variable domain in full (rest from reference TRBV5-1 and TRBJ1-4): KAGVTQTPRYLIKTRGQQVTLSCSPISGHRSVSWYQQTPGQGLQFLFEYFSETQRNKGNFPGRFSGRQFSNSRSEMNVSTLELGDSALYLCASSFGTGHEKLFFGSGTQLSVL.

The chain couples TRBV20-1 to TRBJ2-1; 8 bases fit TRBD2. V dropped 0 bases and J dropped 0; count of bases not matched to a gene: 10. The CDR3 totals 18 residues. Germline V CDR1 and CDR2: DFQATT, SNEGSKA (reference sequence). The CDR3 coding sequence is TGCAGTGCTAGAGATTTATTTACGGGGACTAGCTCCTACAATGAGCAGTTCTTC. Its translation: CSARDLFTGTSSYNEQFF.

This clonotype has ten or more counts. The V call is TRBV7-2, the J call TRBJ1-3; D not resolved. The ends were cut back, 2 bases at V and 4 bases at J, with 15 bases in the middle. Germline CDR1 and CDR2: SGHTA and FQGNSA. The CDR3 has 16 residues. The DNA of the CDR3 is TGTGCCAGCAGCTTATATCACCTCACCACCGGAAACACCATATATTTT. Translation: CASSLYHLTTGNTIYF.

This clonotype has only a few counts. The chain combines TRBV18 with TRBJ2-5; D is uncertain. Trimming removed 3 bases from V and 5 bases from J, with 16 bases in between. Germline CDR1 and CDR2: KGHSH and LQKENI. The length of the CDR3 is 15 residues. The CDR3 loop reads CASSPQLVGEETQYF. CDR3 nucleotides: TGTGCCAGCTCACCGCAGCTAGTTGGCGAGGAGACCCAGTACTTC.

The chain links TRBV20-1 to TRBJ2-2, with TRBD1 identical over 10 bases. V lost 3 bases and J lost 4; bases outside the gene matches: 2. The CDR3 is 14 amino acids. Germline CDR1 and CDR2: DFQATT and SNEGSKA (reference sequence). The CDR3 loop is CSASRTGGTGELFF. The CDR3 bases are TGCAGTGCTAGTAGGACAGGGGGCACCGGGGAGCTGTTTTTT.

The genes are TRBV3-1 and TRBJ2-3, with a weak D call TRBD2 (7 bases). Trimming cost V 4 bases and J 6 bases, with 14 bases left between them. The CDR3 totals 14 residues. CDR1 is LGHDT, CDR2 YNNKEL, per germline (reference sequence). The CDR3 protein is CASSPSPGGDTQYF. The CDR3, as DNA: TGTGCCAGCAGCCCATCGCCGGGGGGCGATACGCAGTATTTT.